Each of the 22 T cell receptor beta chains below was sequenced from the same sample in a study of blood T cell repertoires in COVID-19. The repertoire was sequenced with immunoSEQ multiplex PCR; TCRdb's copy has only in-frame clones and lacks some. Of 75,000 to 100,000 clones detected, roughly 71% appear once; the ten largest clones hold about 10%. The specimen was peripheral blood. These receptors originate from a woman older than 75 with acute or convalescent COVID-19.

This chain uses TRBV5-6 with TRBJ1-2; TRBD1 matches at 7 bases. V was pared by 2 bases and J by 4 bases, with 5 bases of the junction left unmatched. The CDR3 is made up of 14 amino acids. The V gene's germline CDR1 is SGHDT and CDR2 YYEEEE. The CDR3 bases are TGTGCCAGCAGCTTCAAGGACAGGACCTATGGCTACACCTTC. Protein: CASSFKDRTYGYTF. Full variable domain (outside the CDR3, taken from reference TRBV5-6 and TRBJ1-2): DAGVTQSPTHLIKTRGQQVTLRCSPKSGHDTVSWYQQALGQGPQFIFQYYEEEERQRGNFPDRFSGHQFPNYSSELNVNALLLGDSALYLCASSFKDRTYGYTFGSGTRLTVV.

This clone was detected only a few times. The chain combines TRBV6-1 with TRBJ1-5; D gene ambiguous. Trimming removed 3 bases from V and 10 bases from J, with 13 bases in between. The germline CDR1 and CDR2 sequences are MNHNS and SASEGT. CDR3 length equals 13 residues. The CDR3 here is CASSEVFTAPQHF. The CDR3 region has the DNA TGTGCCAGCAGTGAGGTTTTCACAGCTCCCCAGCATTTT.

This chain uses TRBV28 with TRBJ1-2; 7 nucleotides align to TRBD1. After removal of 6 bases from V and 4 bases from J, the junction contained 5 bases not matched to a gene. The CDR3 loop spans 13 amino acids. Germline V gives CDR1 MDHEN, CDR2 SYDVKM. CDR3 nucleotide sequence: TGTGCCAGCAGCTCGGGACAGACCTATGGCTACACCTTC. As protein: CASSSGQTYGYTF.

The rearrangement joins TRBV9 to TRBJ2-2; D remains ambiguous. Germline V CDR1 and CDR2: SGDLS, YYNGEE. There are 13 residues in the CDR3. Trimming took off 4 bases at V and 3 bases at J, with 7 bases between the two ends. The chain's CDR3 is CASSPTDTGELFF. In nucleotides, the CDR3 is TGTGCCAGCAGCCCCACTGACACCGGGGAGCTGTTTTTT. The variable domain in full, with the rest retrieved from reference TRBV9 and TRBJ2-2, is DSGVTQTPKHLITATGQRVTLRCSPRSGDLSVYWYQQSLDQGLQFLIQYYNGEERAKGNILERFSAQQFPDLHSELNLSSLELGDSALYFCASSPTDTGELFFGEGSRLTVL.

The rearrangement links TRBV15 to TRBJ1-5, with a tentative D call TRBD1 (5 bases). CDR1 and CDR2 (germline): LNHNV, YYDKDF (reference sequence). This CDR3 contains 13 residues. V was cut by 0 bases and J by 9 bases, with 9 bases left in between. CDR3 nucleotide sequence: TGTGCCACCAGCAGAGATGGGGGGTGGCCCCAGCATTTT. It translates to CATSRDGGWPQHF.

The chain couples TRBV18 to TRBJ2-1, with D perhaps matching TRBD2 (5 bases). V lost 0 bases and J lost 4, with 10 bases in between. From germline, CDR1 is KGHSH and CDR2 LQKENI. The CDR3 has 15 amino acids. The CDR3 sequence: CASSPPSGVYNEQFF. CDR3 nucleotide sequence: TGTGCCAGCTCACCACCAAGCGGAGTATACAATGAGCAGTTCTTC. Based on the CDR3 plus reference TRBV18 and TRBJ2-1, the full variable domain is NAGVMQNPRHLVRRRGQEARLRCSPMKGHSHVYWYRQLPEEGLKFMVYLQKENIIDESGMPKERFSAEFPKEGPSILRIQQVVRGDSAAYFCASSPPSGVYNEQFFGPGTRLTVL.

A single count supports this clone. The chain links TRBV2 to TRBJ2-7, with TRBD1 matching over 8 bases. The J segment lost 7 bases and the V segment lost 9 bases, leaving 11 bases of the junction unmatched. Germline assignment: CDR1 SNHLY and CDR2 FYNNEI. CDR3 length equals 13 residues. The CDR3 loop is CARRRTGNGEQYF. CDR3 sequence (DNA): TGTGCCAGAAGGAGGACAGGGAATGGGGAGCAGTACTTC.

This clone was recorded once. This chain uses TRBV7-6 with TRBJ1-6; 10 nucleotides align to TRBD1. Germline V gene lookup returns CDR1 SGHVS and CDR2 FNYEAQ. With 2 bases clipped from V and 2 bases from J, the junction kept 9 bases outside the gene matches. The CDR3 is made up of 19 amino acids. This chain's CDR3 is CASSLTTGQGVPYNSPLHF. For the CDR3, the DNA is TGTGCCAGCAGCTTAACGACTGGACAGGGGGTTCCCTATAATTCACCCCTCCACTTT.

J is TRBJ2-3 and V is TRBV4-2; TRBD2 might be the D (6 bases). The CDR3 loop spans 15 amino acids. V gave up 4 bases and J gave up 6 bases, with 17 bases separating them. The germline CDR1 and CDR2 sequences are LGHNA and YNFKEQ. The DNA of the CDR3 is TGTGCCAGCAGCCCGCTGACTAGAGGATTCGATACGCAGTATTTT. It yields the protein CASSPLTRGFDTQYF.

The CDR3 loop reads CASSQTYGLAGTGELFF. In DNA, the CDR3 is TGCGCCAGCAGCCAAACGTACGGGTTAGCGGGAACCGGGGAGCTGTTTTTT. The V gene is TRBV4-1, the J gene TRBJ2-2, with 8 nucleotides matching TRBD2. CDR1 and CDR2 from the germline V gene are MGHRA and YSYEKL. Germline trimming cut 2 bases from V and 5 bases from J; bases unmatched to any gene: 10. The CDR3 contains 17 residues.

The chain combines TRBV5-1 with TRBJ1-1; no firm D call. Germline V lookup: CDR1 SGHRS, CDR2 YFSETQ. This CDR3 is 14 amino acids long. V lost 7 bases, J lost 1 base, and 14 bases lay in between. Written as DNA, the CDR3 is TGCGCCAGCCAAACGGGAGGAACGAACACTGAAGCTTTCTTT. Its translation is CASQTGGTNTEAFF.

J is TRBJ2-1 and V is TRBV3-1 (or the pseudogene TRBV3-2); the D gene is possibly TRBD2 (5 bases). The CDR3 extends over 14 amino acids. The V and J ends lost 6 bases and 5 bases respectively, with 14 bases between them. Per the germline V gene, CDR1 is LGHDT and CDR2 is YNNKEL (reference sequence). CDR3 sequence: CASSRGGRDNEQFF. For the CDR3, the DNA is TGTGCCAGCAGTCGCGGCGGGCGGGACAATGAGCAGTTCTTC.

The V gene is TRBV2, the J gene TRBJ2-3; 7 bases are shared with TRBD2. V trimming: 3 bases; J trimming: 5 bases; junction bases outside the gene matches: 5. Germline lookup yields CDR1 SNHLY and CDR2 FYNNEI. This CDR3 has 14 residues. DNA for the CDR3: TGTGCCAGCAGTGAGCGGCGGGGGATAGATACGCAGTATTTT. Its translation: CASSERRGIDTQYF.

The chain recombines TRBV5-1 with TRBJ2-7; possible D gene TRBD2, 6 bases. Germline values: CDR1 SGHRS, CDR2 YFSETQ. The length of the CDR3 is 15 residues. Trimming shortened V by 4 bases and J by 0 bases, and 14 bases separated the two germline ends. In DNA, the CDR3 is TGCGCCAGCAGCCTCCGGGAGATAAGCTCCTACGAGCAGTACTTC. It yields the protein CASSLREISSYEQYF. Full variable domain (missing parts from reference TRBV5-1 and TRBJ2-7): KAGVTQTPRYLIKTRGQQVTLSCSPISGHRSVSWYQQTPGQGLQFLFEYFSETQRNKGNFPGRFSGRQFSNSRSEMNVSTLELGDSALYLCASSLREISSYEQYFGPGTRLTVT.

The chain has TRBV15 and TRBJ1-2, with 9 bases matching TRBD1. The CDR3 loop spans 16 amino acids. The germline gives CDR1 LNHNV, CDR2 YYDKDF (reference sequence). After removal of 5 bases from V and 6 bases from J, the junction contained 13 bases not matched to a gene. The CDR3 sequence is CATSGRSTGGVDGYTF. In DNA form, the CDR3 reads TGTGCCACCAGCGGACGATCAACAGGGGGCGTGGATGGCTACACCTTC.

The V gene is TRBV11-2, the J gene TRBJ1-3; D is undetermined. From germline, CDR1 is SGHAT and CDR2 FQNNGV. This CDR3 contains 16 residues. Trimming stripped 5 bases from V and 0 bases from J, with 14 bases between. CDR3 sequence (DNA): TGTGCCAGCAGCAAAGAGCGGTACAGCTCTGGAAACACCATATATTTT. This gives the protein CASSKERYSSGNTIYF.

The chain joins TRBV10-3 to TRBJ1-2; the match to TRBD1 covers 7 bases. Per germline, CDR1 ENHRY and CDR2 SYGVKD. The CDR3 runs 15 residues. The V segment lost 7 bases and the J segment 2 bases; nucleotides outside the gene matches: 10. CDR3 loop: CAINTGVEFNYGYTF. CDR3 DNA: TGTGCCATCAATACAGGGGTCGAATTCAACTATGGCTACACCTTC.

The J gene is TRBJ1-3, the V gene TRBV15; the D is unclear. Between the trimmed V and J ends, which lost 4 bases and 3 bases, there was a span of 7 bases. The CDR3 has 13 amino acids. CDR1 is LNHNV, CDR2 YYDKDF, per germline (reference sequence). As DNA, the CDR3 is TGTGCCACCAGCAAAACTGATGGAAACACCATATATTTT. Translation gives CATSKTDGNTIYF. The full variable domain, in which reference TRBV15 and TRBJ1-3 provide the parts outside the CDR3, is DAMVIQNPRYQVTQFGKPVTLSCSQTLNHNVMYWYQQKSSQAPKLLFHYYDKDFNNEADTPDNFQSRRPNTSFCFLDIRSPGLGDTAMYLCATSKTDGNTIYFGEGSWLTVV.

The CDR3 DNA sequence: TGCGCCAGCAGCCCACACCACCTCAGGGATGGCTACACCTTC. Translated: CASSPHHLRDGYTF. This sequence joins TRBV5-1 and TRBJ1-2; possibly TRBD1 for D (5 bases). The V end was cut by 4 bases, the J end by 6 bases, with 16 bases between. The CDR3 length is 14 residues. Germline V gene lookup returns CDR1 SGHRS and CDR2 YFSETQ.

The rearrangement uses TRBV15 and TRBJ1-5; D is perhaps TRBD1 (5 bases). The CDR3 covers 16 residues. V was shortened by 2 bases and J by 5 bases, with 16 bases between the two germline ends. The germline gives CDR1 LNHNV, CDR2 YYDKDF (reference sequence). The CDR3 coding sequence is TGTGCCACCAGCAGATTGAGCCAGTCAGGGTATCAGCCCCAGCATTTT. Protein sequence: CATSRLSQSGYQPQHF.

This clone was seen more than once but under ten times. The chain links TRBV12-3 or TRBV12-4 to TRBJ2-5; D unclear. Trimming shortened V by 4 bases and J by 4 bases, and 4 bases separated the two germline ends. CDR3 length: 11 amino acids. DNA for the CDR3: TGTGCCAGCAGTTCCGGAGAGACCCAGTACTTC. Translating it yields CASSSGETQYF.

The sample holds a few counts of this clone. Other DNA sequences from this sample encode an identical CDR3 as well. V is TRBV2 and J is TRBJ1-5; 9 nucleotides line up with TRBD1. This CDR3 has 14 amino acids. The germline CDR1 and CDR2 sequences are SNHLY and FYNNEI. J lost 2 bases, V lost 4 bases, and 0 bases had no gene match. DNA of the CDR3: TGTGCCAGCAGTGGGACAGGGGGCAATCAGCCCCAGCATTTT. This translates into CASSGTGGNQPQHF.